The 28 T cell receptor beta chains below all came from one sample that was sequenced in a study of B cell selection in AIRE deficiency. Sequencing was performed with immunoSEQ multiplex PCR; in TCRdb, only in-frame clones are kept and a portion is missing. The sample consists of approximately 19,000 clones, less than 98% of them appearing once. Sorting defined conventional CD4 T cells as CD4+CD127+. What was sequenced was conventional CD4+ T cells sorted from PBMCs. The receptors here all came from a human donor with AIRE deficiency.

The chain combines TRBV11-2 with TRBJ1-4; D is possibly TRBD1 (5 bases). Trimming cost V 0 bases and J 5 bases, with 10 bases left between them. Germline CDR1 and CDR2: SGHAT and FQNNGV. This CDR3 is built from 15 residues. CDR3 nucleotide sequence: TGTGCCAGCAGCTTAGACGGCAGGACAAATGAAAAACTGTTTTTT. Translated: CASSLDGRTNEKLFF.

V is TRBV7-2 and J is TRBJ1-4, with TRBD1 as a possible D gene (6 bases). The V end lost 0 bases, the J end lost 8 bases, and 13 bases lay between the germline ends. Germline V CDR1 and CDR2: SGHTA, FQGNSA. The CDR3 loop spans 15 amino acids. CDR3 sequence (DNA): TGTGCCAGCAGCTTAGCGTCGGGGGCCGGGGAAAAACTGTTTTTT. Amino acid sequence: CASSLASGAGEKLFF.

This clone was detected once. The chain is built from TRBV4-3 and TRBJ2-7, with 16 bases identical to TRBD2. With V trimmed by 2 bases and J by 3 bases, 10 bases remained unmatched. In germline, CDR1 is LGHNA, CDR2 YSLEER. The CDR3 covers 19 residues. CDR3 amino acids: CASSQTPGLAGGPGYEQYF. In DNA form, the CDR3 reads TGCGCCAGCAGCCAAACTCCGGGACTAGCGGGGGGGCCCGGCTACGAGCAGTACTTC.

The rearrangement joins TRBV7-8 to TRBJ2-6, with D unclear. Trimming removed 4 bases from V and 0 bases from J, with 16 bases in between. Germline loops: CDR1 SGHVS, CDR2 FQNEAQ. The CDR3 has 18 amino acids. The CDR3 sequence: CASSSARIRSSGANVLTF. The CDR3 nucleotides are TGTGCCAGCAGCTCAGCCAGAATACGGAGCTCTGGGGCCAACGTCCTGACTTTC.

The rearrangement uses TRBV7-9 and TRBJ2-2; the match to TRBD2 covers 13 bases. V trimming: 4 bases; J trimming: 1 base; junction bases outside the gene matches: 3. Germline CDR1 and CDR2: SEHNR and FQNEAQ (reference sequence). The CDR3 covers 17 residues. CDR3 DNA sequence: TGTGCCAGCAGCTGGAGACTAGCGGGAGGGAACACCGGGGAGCTGTTTTTT. Protein: CASSWRLAGGNTGELFF.

This chain links TRBV7-2 with TRBJ2-7; 7 bases are shared with TRBD1. The germline CDR1 and CDR2 sequences are SGHTA and FQGNSA. Germline trimming cut 2 bases from V and 6 bases from J; bases unmatched to any gene: 10. This CDR3 contains 15 residues. The CDR3 DNA reads TGTGCCAGCAGCTTAATTACAGGGGAATCGGGCGAGCAGTACTTC. This encodes CASSLITGESGEQYF.

This clone was recorded once. The gene calls are TRBV27 and TRBJ2-3, with 9 nucleotides matching TRBD1. Germline-derived CDR1 and CDR2 are MNHEY and SMNVEV (reference sequence). CDR3 length: 14 amino acids. The ends lost 5 bases at V and 5 bases at J; junction bases unmatched: 5. The CDR3 region is CASSPGQGRDTQYF. The CDR3, as DNA: TGTGCCAGCAGTCCGGGACAGGGTAGAGATACGCAGTATTTT.

The rearrangement links TRBV5-1 to TRBJ1-6; D gene ambiguous. CDR1 is SGHRS, CDR2 YFSETQ, per germline. V dropped 0 bases and J dropped 0 bases, with 22 bases sitting between them. This CDR3 comprises 21 residues. This chain's CDR3 is CASSLAPAISPLSSYNSPLHF. CDR3 DNA sequence: TGCGCCAGCAGCTTGGCCCCAGCCATATCTCCTTTAAGCTCCTATAATTCACCCCTCCACTTT.

The genes are TRBV7-2 and TRBJ2-5; 10 positions agree with TRBD1. Per the germline V gene, CDR1 is SGHTA and CDR2 is FQGNSA. The CDR3 runs to 17 residues. V lost 1 base to trimming and J lost 4 bases; unmatched junction nucleotides: 9. This chain's CDR3 is CASSLETGGLSAETQYF. In DNA form, the CDR3 reads TGTGCCAGCAGCTTAGAGACAGGGGGCCTCTCGGCAGAGACCCAGTACTTC.

J is TRBJ1-6 and V is TRBV7-9; 7 nucleotides align to TRBD1. V lost 3 bases and J lost 7; bases outside the gene matches: 6. Germline assignment: CDR1 SEHNR and CDR2 FQNEAQ (reference sequence). The CDR3 covers 15 residues. DNA for the CDR3: TGTGCCAGCAGCTTTGTTCAGGGGGGGAATTCACCCCTCCACTTT. It is translated as CASSFVQGGNSPLHF.

The genes are TRBV19 and TRBJ1-5; 8 positions agree with TRBD1. The CDR3 extends over 14 amino acids. J lost 2 bases, V lost 5 bases, and 2 bases had no gene match. The germline gives CDR1 LNHDA, CDR2 SQIVND (reference sequence). The CDR3 sequence: CASSLTGGNQPQHF. The DNA of the CDR3 is TGTGCCAGTAGTTTGACAGGGGGCAATCAGCCCCAGCATTTT.

The CDR3 bases are TGTGCCAGCAGCTTGGCCGGCGGGGGGGCCTACAATGAGCAGTTCTTC. It encodes CASSLAGGGAYNEQFF. The rearrangement links TRBV5-4 to TRBJ2-1, with 9 bases aligning to TRBD2. Germline V CDR1 and CDR2: SGHNT, YYREEE (reference sequence). The CDR3 runs 16 residues. V shed 0 bases, J shed 2 bases, and the junction held 3 bases outside the gene matches.

In its sample, this clone was seen once. The chain is built from TRBV9 and TRBJ2-7; perhaps TRBD1 as D (5 bases). CDR3 length equals 14 residues. V lost 0 bases and J 2 bases, leaving 9 bases between the germline ends. Germline V gene lookup returns CDR1 SGDLS and CDR2 YYNGEE. For the CDR3, the DNA is TGTGCCAGCAGCGTAGATGGGGCTCCCTACGAGCAGTACTTC. It encodes CASSVDGAPYEQYF.

For the CDR3, the DNA is TGTGCCAGCAGCCCGGTGGACAGGGGAACCGCCTATGGCTACACCTTC. Its protein product is CASSPVDRGTAYGYTF. The V call is TRBV5-5, the J call TRBJ1-2, with TRBD1 identical over 9 bases. Per the germline V gene, CDR1 is SGHKS and CDR2 is YYEKEE (reference sequence). Unmatched junction bases numbered 11, after V lost 4 bases and J lost 4 bases. The CDR3 has 16 amino acids.

This clone has a single count. The chain combines TRBV2 with TRBJ2-1; 10 bases fit TRBD2. This CDR3 spans 14 amino acids. V lost 7 bases and J lost 3; bases outside the gene matches: 3. From germline, CDR1 is SNHLY and CDR2 FYNNEI. CDR3 nucleotides: TGTGCCAGCAAAGGACTAGCGGTCTACAATGAGCAGTTCTTC. This sequence encodes CASKGLAVYNEQFF.

The chain uses TRBV5-1 and TRBJ2-3; 14 positions agree with TRBD2. Germline CDR1 SGHRS, CDR2 YFSETQ. The CDR3 runs 15 residues. V shed 4 bases, J shed 14 bases, and the junction held 12 bases outside the gene matches. The CDR3 nucleotides are TGCGCCAGCAGCGTAGGACTAGCGGGAGGCCCAAGGCTGTATTTT. Encoded protein: CASSVGLAGGPRLYF.

CDR3: CASSPPESGDEQYF. The DNA of the CDR3 is TGTGCCAGCAGCCCTCCAGAATCAGGGGATGAGCAGTACTTC. This chain connects TRBV7-2 to TRBJ2-7; possible D gene TRBD1, 6 bases. CDR1 and CDR2 (germline): SGHTA, FQGNSA. Trimming cost V 5 bases and J 7 bases, with 18 bases left between them. This CDR3 contains 14 residues.

The chain has TRBV9 and TRBJ1-4; D is undetermined. The CDR3 sequence is 15 residues long. V dropped 4 bases and J dropped 3 bases, with 13 bases sitting between them. CDR1 and CDR2 (germline): SGDLS, YYNGEE. CDR3 in amino acids: CASSLGFVANEKLFF. In DNA, the CDR3 is TGTGCCAGCAGCCTAGGGTTTGTGGCTAATGAAAAACTGTTTTTT.

J is TRBJ2-5 and V is TRBV11-3; D possibly uses TRBD1 or TRBD2 (5 bases each). The CDR3 is 16 amino acids. Germline V gives CDR1 SGHNT, CDR2 YENEEA. Deletions cut 1 base from V and 2 bases from J, with 14 bases between. CDR3 in DNA: TGTGCCAGCAGCTTAGGGCTCTGGGGCGGGCAAGAGACCCAGTACTTC. Protein sequence: CASSLGLWGGQETQYF. Looking up the rest from reference TRBV11-3 and TRBJ2-5 gives the full variable domain: EAGVVQSPRYKIIEKKQPVAFWCNPISGHNTLYWYLQNLGQGPELLIRYENEEAVDDSQLPKDRFSAERLKGVDSTLKIQPAELGDSAVYLCASSLGLWGGQETQYFGPGTRLLVL.

This chain links TRBV19 with TRBJ2-3; tentative D call: TRBD1 (6 bases). The CDR3 extends over 13 amino acids. Germline CDR1 and CDR2: LNHDA and SQIVND (reference sequence). V was clipped by 6 bases and J by 6 bases, with 13 bases between them. CDR3 protein: CASRRTETDTQYF. The CDR3 nucleotides are TGTGCCAGTAGGCGGACAGAGACCGATACGCAGTATTTT.

This clone has only one observation. This chain connects TRBV28 to TRBJ1-4; 12 nucleotides align to TRBD1. The V segment lost 8 bases and the J segment 8 bases; nucleotides outside the gene matches: 3. The germline CDR1 and CDR2 sequences are MDHEN and SYDVKM. The CDR3 has 13 residues. The CDR3 region is CASWDRGREKLFF. For the CDR3, the DNA is TGTGCCAGCTGGGACAGGGGGCGCGAAAAACTGTTTTTT.

V is TRBV2 and J is TRBJ2-7; D gene ambiguous. Germline V lookup: CDR1 SNHLY, CDR2 FYNNEI. CDR3 length equals 14 residues. V was clipped by 8 bases and J by 0 bases, with 14 bases between them. CDR3 DNA: TGTGCCAGCTGGGATTTGTGGAGCTCCTACGAGCAGTACTTC. It translates to CASWDLWSSYEQYF. The full variable domain, with the rest looked up from reference TRBV2 and TRBJ2-7, is EPEVTQTPSHQVTQMGQEVILRCVPISNHLYFYWYRQILGQKVEFLVSFYNNEISEKSEIFDDQFSVERPDGSNFTLKIRSTKLEDSAMYFCASWDLWSSYEQYFGPGTRLTVT.

This clone has only a few counts. The chain uses TRBV30 and TRBJ1-4, with unresolved D. The CDR3 covers 16 residues. Germline V gives CDR1 GTSNPN, CDR2 SVGIG (reference sequence). V dropped 0 bases and J dropped 4 bases, with 15 bases sitting between them. The CDR3 spells CAWSVGTSDRNEKLFF. In DNA, the CDR3 is TGTGCCTGGAGTGTAGGCACGTCGGACCGTAATGAAAAACTGTTTTTT.

The chain's CDR3 is CASSPVTSSYNEQFF. CDR3 in DNA: TGTGCCAGCTCACCTGTGACTAGCTCCTACAATGAGCAGTTCTTC. The genes are TRBV18 and TRBJ2-1; TRBD2 is a possible D gene (6 bases). In germline, CDR1 is KGHSH, CDR2 LQKENI. The CDR3 spans 15 residues. V lost 3 bases and J 0 bases, leaving 9 bases between the germline ends.

The rearrangement joins TRBV6-5 to TRBJ2-7; tentatively, D is TRBD1 or TRBD2 (6 bases each). V was shortened by 6 bases and J by 7 bases, with 19 bases between the two germline ends. Germline V gene lookup returns CDR1 MNHEY and CDR2 SVGAGI. This CDR3 comprises 14 residues. The chain's CDR3 is CASREPRGRPEQYF. As DNA, the CDR3 is TGTGCCAGCAGGGAACCTAGGGGGAGGCCAGAGCAGTACTTC.

The J gene is TRBJ2-2, the V gene TRBV11-3; D remains ambiguous. Germline CDR1 is SGHNT and CDR2 is YENEEA. The V end was cut by 4 bases, the J end by 0 bases, with 9 bases between. The CDR3 extends over 15 amino acids. Here the CDR3 reads CASSSVGTNTGELFF. In DNA, the CDR3 is TGTGCCAGCAGCTCCGTAGGCACGAACACCGGGGAGCTGTTTTTT.

The rearrangement links TRBV6-5 to TRBJ1-6; TRBD1 might be the D (6 bases). Trimming took 1 base from V and 9 from J, leaving 16 bases between them. The CDR3 is 16 residues long. Germline CDR1 MNHEY, CDR2 SVGAGI. The CDR3 loop is CASSYWAQGFGSPLHF. DNA for the CDR3: TGTGCCAGCAGTTACTGGGCACAGGGCTTTGGTTCACCCCTCCACTTT.

This chain uses TRBV7-2 with TRBJ2-5, with D hard to call. The CDR3 is 12 residues long. Trimming left V 3 bases short and J 5 bases short, with 7 bases between. Germline CDR1 SGHTA, CDR2 FQGNSA. The CDR3 region has the DNA TGTGCCAGCAGCTTTAATCGGGAGACCCAGTACTTC. Translation: CASSFNRETQYF.